The 20 T cell receptor beta chains below all came from one sample that was sequenced in a study of blood T cell repertoires in COVID-19. TCRdb's table, derived via immunoSEQ multiplex PCR, lists solely in-frame clones and lacks some. The sample includes 150,000 to 200,000 clones, approximately 80% seen only once; the top ten take about 5.5%. Sample: PBMCs or T cells enriched from blood (not recorded which). The receptors here all came from an older woman with acute COVID-19.

The chain couples TRBV5-8 to TRBJ1-2; the match to TRBD1 covers 12 bases. Germline-derived CDR1 and CDR2 are SGHTS and YDEGEE. V was pared by 4 bases and J by 8 bases, with 18 bases of the junction left unmatched. The CDR3 totals 18 residues. The CDR3 loop is CASSRFFGTGGKTRGYTF. The DNA for the CDR3 is TGTGCCAGCAGCCGATTTTTCGGGACAGGGGGCAAAACCAGAGGCTACACCTTC.

Only a few counts were recorded for this clone. The chain recombines TRBV18 with TRBJ1-2; 7 nucleotides line up with TRBD1. J lost 4 bases, V lost 0 bases, and 5 bases had no gene match. The CDR3 covers 15 residues. CDR1 KGHSH and CDR2 LQKENI come from the germline V gene. The CDR3, as DNA: TGTGCCAGCTCACCACCGGTGGCAGGGGGCTATGGCTACACCTTC. This encodes CASSPPVAGGYGYTF.

The chain uses TRBV10-3 and TRBJ2-2; D is undetermined. The V end lost 8 bases, the J end lost 0 bases, and 10 bases lay between the germline ends. Looked up from germline, CDR1 is ENHRY and CDR2 is SYGVKD. This CDR3 is 14 amino acids long. The CDR3 DNA reads as TGTGCCATCCTGGCTCAGACGAACACCGGGGAGCTGTTTTTT. It specifies CAILAQTNTGELFF.

The chain is built from TRBV7-9 and TRBJ2-7; D uncertain. Germline assignment: CDR1 SEHNR and CDR2 FQNEAQ (reference sequence). The CDR3 has 14 amino acids. Trimming cost V 1 base and J 2 bases, with 9 bases left between them. CDR3 region: CASSLESTPYEQYF. The CDR3, as DNA: TGTGCCAGCAGCTTAGAAAGCACCCCCTACGAGCAGTACTTC. Full variable domain (remainder filled in from reference TRBV7-9 and TRBJ2-7): DTGVSQNPRHKITKRGQNVTFRCDPISEHNRLYWYRQTLGQGPEFLTYFQNEAQLEKSRLLSDRFSAERPKGSFSTLEIQRTEQGDSAMYLCASSLESTPYEQYFGPGTRLTVT.

This clone was picked up a small number of times. This chain links TRBV24-1 with TRBJ2-2, with D possibly TRBD2 on 5 matching bases. The CDR3 covers 13 residues. The V end was cut by 7 bases, the J end by 6 bases, with 11 bases between. Germline loops: CDR1 KGHDR, CDR2 SFDVKD. The CDR3 DNA is TGTGCCACCAGCTTACGGGGTGCCGGGGAGCTGTTTTTT. It codes for CATSLRGAGELFF.

The CDR3 is CATSSGIKLSTYEQYF. The CDR3 DNA reads as TGTGCCACGTCGAGCGGGATTAAACTCAGTACCTACGAGCAGTACTTC. The chain carries TRBV15 and TRBJ2-7, with 7 bases aligning to TRBD2. CDR3 length: 16 residues. V trimming: 9 bases; J trimming: 2 bases; junction bases outside the gene matches: 16. Germline CDR1 and CDR2: LNHNV and YYDKDF (reference sequence).

The chain employs TRBV7-9 and TRBJ1-1, with 11 nucleotides matching TRBD1. Looked up from germline, CDR1 is SEHNR and CDR2 is FQNEAQ (reference sequence). V lost 1 base to trimming and J lost 11 bases; unmatched junction nucleotides: 6. CDR3 size: 14 residues. For the CDR3, the DNA is TGTGCCAGCAGCTTAGGAGCCGGACAGGGGGCGGCTTTCTTT. Translated: CASSLGAGQGAAFF.

The chain links TRBV12-3 or TRBV12-4 to TRBJ2-7, with 10 bases identical to TRBD1. Losses at the gene ends were 6 bases for V and 5 bases for J; bases not matched to a gene: 4. The CDR3 is 13 residues long. CDR3 region: CASSLTGGDEQYV. The DNA for the CDR3 is TGTGCCAGCAGCCTGACAGGGGGCGACGAGCAGTACGTC.

This clone came up once. The chain has TRBV9 and TRBJ1-3; D is undetermined. Per germline, CDR1 SGDLS and CDR2 YYNGEE. Trimming cost V 0 bases and J 0 bases, with 10 bases left between them. The CDR3 runs 16 residues. The CDR3 spells CASSVDIGGSGNTIYF. The DNA for the CDR3 is TGTGCCAGCAGCGTAGACATAGGAGGCTCTGGAAACACCATATATTTT.

The rearrangement links TRBV4-3 to TRBJ1-1; perhaps TRBD1 as D (5 bases). CDR1 is LGHNA and CDR2 is YSLEER in the germline V gene. The CDR3 has 14 residues. Trimming stripped 0 bases from V and 3 bases from J, with 8 bases between. The DNA for the CDR3 is TGCGCCAGCAGCCAAGACAGGGTCTACACTGAAGCTTTCTTT. Encoded protein: CASSQDRVYTEAFF.

This clone came up many times. The CDR3 DNA reads TGCGCCAGCAGTGAACGACTAGCTCGCCCAGATACGCAGTATTTT. Its protein product is CASSERLARPDTQYF. This sequence joins TRBV10-1 and TRBJ2-3; TRBD2 agrees at 7 bases. Germline trimming cut 3 bases from V and 4 bases from J; bases unmatched to any gene: 7. Germline V gene sequence: CDR1 WNHNN, CDR2 SYGVQD (reference sequence). The CDR3 covers 15 residues.

The chain carries TRBV7-7 and TRBJ2-2; 14 bases are shared with TRBD2. CDR1 SSHAT and CDR2 FNYEAQ come from the germline V gene (reference sequence). This CDR3 contains 17 residues. V trimming: 5 bases; J trimming: 5 bases; junction bases outside the gene matches: 7. The CDR3 loop is CASSMTSGGALTGELFF. For the CDR3, the DNA is TGTGCCAGCAGCATGACTAGCGGGGGGGCTTTAACCGGGGAGCTGTTTTTT.

The gene calls are TRBV18 and TRBJ1-1; D remains unclear. Germline lookup yields CDR1 KGHSH and CDR2 LQKENI. V lost 3 bases, J lost 1 base, and 3 bases lay in between. There are 12 residues in the CDR3. CDR3 bases: TGTGCCAGCTCACCCCGGAACACTGAAGCTTTCTTT. Translating it yields CASSPRNTEAFF. Drawing the rest from reference TRBV18 and TRBJ1-1, the complete variable domain is NAGVMQNPRHLVRRRGQEARLRCSPMKGHSHVYWYRQLPEEGLKFMVYLQKENIIDESGMPKERFSAEFPKEGPSILRIQQVVRGDSAAYFCASSPRNTEAFFGQGTRLTVV.

The chain employs TRBV6-5 and TRBJ2-7, with 7 bases lining up with TRBD1. CDR3 length: 13 amino acids. Trimming removed 2 bases from V and 3 bases from J; junction bases left unmatched: 1. Germline CDR1 reads MNHEY; CDR2 reads SVGAGI. Written as DNA, the CDR3 is TGTGCCAGCAGTTACGGGGACAGCTACGAGCAGTACTTC. Its protein is CASSYGDSYEQYF.

V gene TRBV28 combines with J gene TRBJ1-1, with 7 bases identical to TRBD1. CDR1 and CDR2 from the germline V gene are MDHEN and SYDVKM. The CDR3 is 13 residues long. Germline trimming cut 2 bases from V and 13 bases from J; bases unmatched to any gene: 10. In DNA, the CDR3 is TGTGCCAGCAGTTTACTCTGGACAGGCTTAAGTTTCTTT. It encodes CASSLLWTGLSFF.

V usage is TRBV29-1 and J usage is TRBJ1-1, with 7 bases identical to TRBD1. J was trimmed by 0 bases and V by 8 bases; bases with no gene match: 9. The V gene's germline CDR1 is SQVTM and CDR2 ANQGSEA. This CDR3 comprises 14 residues. The CDR3 sequence is CSFRQGNMNTEAFF. CDR3 DNA sequence: TGCAGCTTCAGACAGGGCAACATGAACACTGAAGCTTTCTTT.

This chain links TRBV29-1 with TRBJ1-1; 9 bases fit TRBD1. The CDR3 runs 12 residues. The germline V gene has CDR1 SQVTM and CDR2 ANQGSEA. The chain's CDR3 is CRADRGDTEAFF. The CDR3 region has the DNA TGCAGGGCCGACAGGGGGGACACTGAAGCTTTCTTT.

This clone was seen only once. The chain couples TRBV29-1 to TRBJ2-5; 7 nucleotides line up with TRBD1. V lost 5 bases to trimming and J lost 5 bases; unmatched junction nucleotides: 8. Germline CDR1 reads SQVTM; CDR2 reads ANQGSEA. The CDR3 is made up of 13 amino acids. DNA of the CDR3: TGCAGCGTTATTCAACAGGGGATGGAGACCCAGTACTTC. It is translated as CSVIQQGMETQYF.

This chain uses TRBV19 with TRBJ1-3; tentatively, D is TRBD1 (5 bases). Looked up from germline, CDR1 is LNHDA and CDR2 is SQIVND (reference sequence). The ends were cut back, 4 bases at V and 4 bases at J, with 14 bases in the middle. The CDR3 sequence is 15 residues long. CDR3 in amino acids: CASSRGRRSGNTIYF. DNA of the CDR3: TGTGCCAGTAGTAGGGGCAGGAGATCCGGAAACACCATATATTTT.

This clone has just one count. The genes are TRBV6-2 or TRBV6-3 and TRBJ2-1, with 8 bases matching TRBD2. The germline gives CDR1 MNHEY, CDR2 SVGEGT. V lost 3 bases to trimming and J lost 9 bases; unmatched junction nucleotides: 7. CDR3 size: 14 residues. As DNA, the CDR3 is TGTGCCAGCAGTTATCTCGGGGGGGTCTCTGAGCAGTTCTTC. Protein product: CASSYLGGVSEQFF.